Shown below are 3 T cell receptor beta chains from a single sample sequenced in a study of T-cell memory formation after mild COVID-19. MiXCR was run by TCRdb on the 5' RACE reads, yielding one entry per CDR3 protein. Of about 310,000 distinct CDR3 sequences listed, approximately 15% are singletons. What was sequenced was PBMCs or a T cell subset sorted from them (not recorded which). The receptors derive from a man between 18 and 29 years old who had mild COVID-19 (a few samples of this study predate the infection). Cell type and time point are not known.

In DNA, the CDR3 is TGTGCCAGCAGTTTAAGGGGGGGCACCTACGAGCAGTACTTC. Translating it yields CASSLRGGTYEQYF. This sequence joins TRBV28 and TRBJ2-7, with D perhaps TRBD2 (7 bases). The length of the CDR3 is 14 residues. The V gene's germline CDR1 is MDHEN and CDR2 SYDVKM. Trimming shortened V by 2 bases and J by 2 bases, and 10 bases separated the two germline ends.

This clonotype was found a few times. V is TRBV10-3 and J is TRBJ1-4, with TRBD1 as a possible D gene (6 bases). Trimming pared 4 bases from V and 5 bases from J, leaving 11 bases between. From germline, CDR1 is ENHRY and CDR2 SYGVKD. The CDR3 sequence is 14 residues long. The chain's CDR3 is CAISGTGTNEKLFF. The CDR3 DNA reads TGTGCCATCAGTGGTACAGGGACCAATGAAAAACTGTTTTTT.

The V call is TRBV4-1, the J call TRBJ1-1, with D perhaps TRBD1 (6 bases). The CDR3 runs to 15 residues. With 1 base removed from V and 4 bases from J, the gap between germline ends came to 13 bases. CDR1 and CDR2 (germline): MGHRA, YSYEKL. For the CDR3, the DNA is TGCGCCAGCAGCCAAGGTAGGGGGGCTAGCACTGAAGCTTTCTTT. This sequence encodes CASSQGRGASTEAFF.